A selection of T cell receptor beta chains follows, all from one sample in a study of CD8+CD57+ T cells in acquired aplastic anemia. In TCRdb, the reads were re-called with MiXCR into one record per CDR3 protein. The data show around 180,000 distinct CDR3 sequences, less than 50% seen once. The sample comprised sorted CD4+, CD8+, or CD8+CD57+ T cells (not recorded which) from PBMCs. The source is a human donor with aplastic anemia. Each CDR3 is given with its conserved first and last residue. The order of the fields is V gene, D gene, J gene, clone size, CDR3 DNA, CDR3 protein. A D gene is named only where the DNA matches it firmly. The size of a clone is reported for some rows only, either as once, few or many, or as a class for expanded clones.

>TRBV20-1|.|TRBJ1-1|.
TGCAGTGCTAAGGGACGGCTAAACACTGAAGCTTTCTTT
CSAKGRLNTEAFF
>TRBV11-2|TRBD2|TRBJ2-5|many
TGTGCCAGCAGCTTAGAACCGGGGGGACCTGGGGCCCAGTACTTC
CASSLEPGGPGAQYF
>TRBV11-2|.|TRBJ1-1|few
TGTGCCAGCAGCTTCTCTATGGGGAACACTGAAGCTTTCTTT
CASSFSMGNTEAFF
>TRBV20-1|TRBD1|TRBJ2-1|.
TGCAGTGCCCATACAGGGGGCTACAATGAGCAGTTCTTC
CSAHTGGYNEQFF
>TRBV2|.|TRBJ1-2|.
TGTGCCAGCAGCCACGAGGGCAGGGTTACTAACTATGGCTACACCTTC
CASSHEGRVTNYGYTF
>TRBV7-6|.|TRBJ2-5|.
TGTGCCAGCAGCGCAACTAAGCCGGAGACCCAGTACTTC
CASSATKPETQYF
>TRBV11-2|TRBD2|TRBJ2-1|.
TGTGCCAGCAGGAGGTCCCCTAGCGGGGGGCCCTCCAATGAGCAGTTCTTC
CASRRSPSGGPSNEQFF
>TRBV2|.|TRBJ2-6|few
TGTGCCAGCAGTGAAGGTGGCGGGACCTCTGGGGCCAACGTCCTGACTTTC
CASSEGGGTSGANVLTF
>TRBV2|.|TRBJ2-2|.
TGTGCCAGCATAGGGCAGTCCAACACCGGGGAGCTGTTTTTT
CASIGQSNTGELFF
>TRBV30|.|TRBJ2-3|many
TGTGCCTGGATACGGGACGGGACAGATACGCAGTATTTT
CAWIRDGTDTQYF
>TRBV7-2|.|TRBJ2-7|.
TGTGCCAGCAGCCCCAGACGGCAGAACTACGAGCAGTACTTC
CASSPRRQNYEQYF
>TRBV7-8|TRBD2|TRBJ2-5|.
TGTGCCAGCAGCCGAACTAGCGGGGGGCCCAGCGAGACCCAGTACTTC
CASSRTSGGPSETQYF
>TRBV7-9|.|TRBJ2-6|few
TGTGCCAGCAGCTTCTCTTCTGGGGCCAACGTCCAGACTTTC
CASSFSSGANVQTF
>TRBV7-3|TRBD1|TRBJ1-6|many
TGTGCCAGCAGCCCAGGGGCAGGGGGCGCTTCTTCACCCCTCCACTTT
CASSPGAGGASSPLHF
>TRBV5-1|TRBD2|TRBJ2-1|.
TGCGCCAGCAGCAGTTTATTTTCTAGCGGGAATAGGTACAATGAGCAGTTCTTC
CASSSLFSSGNRYNEQFF
>TRBV4-3|TRBD1|TRBJ1-2|few
TGCGCCAGCAGCCAAGACCCCCCCGACAGGGGGCATGGCTACACCTTC
CASSQDPPDRGHGYTF
>TRBV7-2|.|TRBJ2-5|.
TGTGCCAGCAGCTTAGCCCGGTTGAGAGCTAAAGAGACCCAGTACTTC
CASSLARLRAKETQYF
>TRBV7-9|TRBD2|TRBJ2-1|.
TGTGCCAGCAGCCTCCGGGGGGCCTACAATGAGCAGTTCTTC
CASSLRGAYNEQFF
>TRBV2|.|TRBJ2-3|many
TGTGCCGATGGGGGAGGTGCGCGGGGCACAGATACGCAGTATTTT
CADGGGARGTDTQYF
>TRBV7-2|TRBD1|TRBJ1-1|many
TGTGCCAGCAGCTACAGGGGGCGCGCTGAAGCTTTCTTT
CASSYRGRAEAFF
>TRBV5-6|.|TRBJ2-1|many
TGTGCCAGCAGCATAGTAAGGTCCTCCGGGAACGAGCAGTTCTTC
CASSIVRSSGNEQFF
>TRBV7-9|TRBD1|TRBJ1-1|many
TGTGCCAGCAGCCCCGGCCATATTGGACAGGGGATGAGGACTGAAGCTTTCTTT
CASSPGHIGQGMRTEAFF
>TRBV7-2|TRBD2|TRBJ2-5|many
TGTGCCAGCAGCCGGGACTACGCGGAGACCCAGTACTTC
CASSRDYAETQYF
>TRBV5-1|.|TRBJ2-7|few
TGCGCCAGCAGCTTAGGGGGGACCTACTCCTACGAGCAGTACTTC
CASSLGGTYSYEQYF
>TRBV24-1|.|TRBJ1-2|.
TGTGCCACCAGTGACGCAACCCCGGGCTACACCTTC
CATSDATPGYTF
>TRBV5-4|.|TRBJ1-4|many
TGTGCCAGCAGCCGGCTGAATGAGGGTGAAAAACTGTTTTTT
CASSRLNEGEKLFF
>TRBV11-2|TRBD1|TRBJ1-4|.
TGTGCCAGCAGCCCAAACGCCGGGACAGGGAATGAAAAACTGTTTTTT
CASSPNAGTGNEKLFF
>TRBV2|TRBD1|TRBJ2-3|.
TGTGCCAGCAGTGAAAGTGGGACAGTCACAGATACGCAGTATTTT
CASSESGTVTDTQYF
>TRBV2|TRBD2|TRBJ2-3|.
TGTGCCAGCAGTGAAGCGATTAGCGGGGGGGCCACAGATACGCAGTATTTT
CASSEAISGGATDTQYF
>TRBV29-1|.|TRBJ1-5|.
TGCTCAACCGGCGATAGCAATCAGCCCCAGCATTTT
CSTGDSNQPQHF
>TRBV24-1|TRBD1|TRBJ2-5|many
TGTGCCACCAGTGATTTTGGGGACAGGGGAGCGGAGACCCAGTACTTC
CATSDFGDRGAETQYF
>TRBV5-1|.|TRBJ2-3|.
TGCGCCAGCACCCTTGGGACTAGCACAGATACGCAGTATTTT
CASTLGTSTDTQYF
>TRBV9|TRBD1|TRBJ2-7|.
TGTGCCAGCAGCGTGACAGGGAACGAGCAGTACTTC
CASSVTGNEQYF
>TRBV7-2|.|TRBJ1-5|few
TGTGCCAGCAGCTTAGCGAGCGGGTCACAGCCCCAGCATTTT
CASSLASGSQPQHF
>TRBV7-2|TRBD2|TRBJ2-5|once
TGTGCCAGCAGGCCCTCTAGCGGGACAGAGACCCAGTACTTC
CASRPSSGTETQYF
>TRBV9|TRBD1|TRBJ1-1|many
TGTGCCAGCAGCGTTCAGGGACAGATGAACACTGAAGCTTTCTTT
CASSVQGQMNTEAFF
>TRBV28|TRBD1|TRBJ2-7|.
TGTGCCAGCAGGCCCGGGACAGGGGTGTCCTACGAGCAGTACTTC
CASRPGTGVSYEQYF
>TRBV20-1|TRBD2|TRBJ2-2|.
TGCAGTGCCACTTTTTTAGCGGGAGGACGTCACACCGGGGAGCTGTTTTTT
CSATFLAGGRHTGELFF
>TRBV20-1|.|TRBJ2-2|.
TGCAGTGCTAGAATATCCAGGTCGGGCGGGGAGCTGTTTTTT
CSARISRSGGELFF
>TRBV20-1|TRBD2|TRBJ2-1|many
TGCAGTGCTATCCACCCTAGCGGGAGCTCCTACAATGAGCAGTTCTTC
CSAIHPSGSSYNEQFF
>TRBV5-1|TRBD1|TRBJ2-7|once
TGCGCCTGCCGGGACAGGGACTACGAGCAGTACTTC
CACRDRDYEQYF
>TRBV19|.|TRBJ2-6|many
TGTGCCAGTTCCTCAGGTGGCGGGGCCAACGTCCTGACTTTC
CASSSGGGANVLTF
>TRBV20-1|TRBD2|TRBJ2-1|many
TGCAGTGCTAGAATCCAGCGGGGGGCCTACAATGAGCAGTTCTTC
CSARIQRGAYNEQFF
>TRBV29-1|.|TRBJ1-5|.
TGCAGCGTTAGCAGGGAGTATCAGCCCCAGCATTTT
CSVSREYQPQHF
>TRBV19|TRBD1|TRBJ1-5|.
TGTGCCAGTAGTAACCAGGGACAGGTTGGTCAGCCCCAGCATTTT
CASSNQGQVGQPQHF
>TRBV5-1|TRBD1|TRBJ1-5|.
TGCGCCAGCAGCTTGACAGGGGGAAACTATAATCAGCCCCAGCATTTT
CASSLTGGNYNQPQHF
>TRBV12-3/TRBV12-4|.|TRBJ2-3|many
TGTGCCAGCAGTCCCGTACCCCCGGCGGCAGATACGCAGTATTTT
CASSPVPPAADTQYF
>TRBV10-3|.|TRBJ2-2|few
TGTGCCATCAGTGAGATCGGGGTAGCGGCTACCGGGGAGCTGTTTTTT
CAISEIGVAATGELFF
>TRBV19|.|TRBJ2-1|few
TGTGCCAGTCAGGACGAGTTAGTAGGATACAATGAGCAGTTCTTC
CASQDELVGYNEQFF
>TRBV5-1|TRBD1|TRBJ2-5|.
TGCGCCAGCACCCTTTCCGGGACAGGCCAAGAGACCCAGTACTTC
CASTLSGTGQETQYF
>TRBV28|.|TRBJ2-7|few
TGTGCCAGCAGAACAGTAGGAGGGTCGGTTTACGAGCAGTACTTC
CASRTVGGSVYEQYF
>TRBV7-9|.|TRBJ1-2|.
TGTGCCAGCAGCTTAGCGAATAGCAATGGCTACACCTTC
CASSLANSNGYTF
>TRBV5-1|.|TRBJ2-3|.
TGCGCCAGCAGCCCTGGCAGGCGACCCTCGGATACGCAGTATTTT
CASSPGRRPSDTQYF
>TRBV29-1|.|TRBJ2-3|.
TGCAGCTCAAACACAGATACGCAGTATTTT
CSSNTDTQYF
>TRBV24-1|TRBD2|TRBJ2-1|.
TGTGCCACCAGCGGACTAGCGGGGGCCGAGCAGTTCTTC
CATSGLAGAEQFF
>TRBV20-1|TRBD2|TRBJ2-3|.
TGCAGTGCCACCGGGGGGGCGAGGGATACGCAGTATTTT
CSATGGARDTQYF
>TRBV24-1|TRBD2|TRBJ2-3|.
TGTGCCACCAGTGACGCTAGCGGTCCAGATACGCAGTATTTT
CATSDASGPDTQYF
>TRBV10-3|.|TRBJ1-3|.
TGTGCCATCAGTGAACGTGACACTCACTCTGGAAACACCATATATTTT
CAISERDTHSGNTIYF
>TRBV7-2|TRBD1|TRBJ2-7|many
TGTGCCAGCAGCTTACAGGGGGCTGCCTACGAGCAGTACTTC
CASSLQGAAYEQYF